These 6 T cell receptor beta chains originate from one sample sequenced in a study of T cell repertoires in cytomegalovirus infection. The antigens of these receptors remain unknown. TCRdb passed the reads through MiXCR, listing each CDR3 protein once. The sample lists under 120,000 distinct CDR3 sequences; roughly 39% were seen once. This sample comprised CD8+ T cells from cultured PBMCs, obtained from culture after CMV antigen stimulation. The receptors derive from a human donor in good health (CMV status not recorded). Some clones in this sample may be carry-over from other donors' samples.

The V gene is TRBV6-5, the J gene TRBJ2-1; 12 positions match TRBD2. Germline V lookup: CDR1 MNHEY, CDR2 SVGAGI. The V gene end was trimmed by 6 bases and the J gene end by 4 bases; junction bases not matched to a gene: 7. There are 16 residues in the CDR3. CDR3 loop: CASSRGLAGPYNEQFF. The CDR3 nucleotides are TGTGCCAGCAGCCGAGGACTAGCGGGGCCATACAATGAGCAGTTCTTC.

A word on this clonotype: At one boundary the junction diverges from the germline segment, which might be a read error. This chain joins TRBV7-6 and TRBJ2-1; D may match TRBD1 or TRBD2 (5 bases each). The germline V gene has CDR1 SGHVS and CDR2 FNYEAQ. CDR3 size: 13 residues. The DNA of the CDR3 is TGTGCCGGCAGCTTAGGGACGGCCAATGAGCAGTTCTTC. This encodes CAGSLGTANEQFF.

This clonotype has only a few counts. This chain connects TRBV7-6 to TRBJ2-7; D is tentatively TRBD1 or TRBD2 (5 bases each). Per the germline V gene, CDR1 is SGHVS and CDR2 is FNYEAQ. This CDR3 has 14 residues. V was cut by 5 bases and J by 0 bases, with 11 bases left in between. In nucleotides, the CDR3 is TGTGCCAGCAGCCAACCGGGACCCTCCTACGAGCAGTACTTC. Translation gives CASSQPGPSYEQYF.

The chain links TRBV4-1 to TRBJ2-7; TRBD1 matches at 9 bases. V was pared by 5 bases and J by 1 base, with 6 bases of the junction left unmatched. Germline CDR1 and CDR2: MGHRA and YSYEKL. The CDR3 is 15 amino acids. The CDR3 DNA follows: TGCGCCAGCAGCTCTGGACAGGGGCTTTCCTACGAGCAGTACTTC. Its protein is CASSSGQGLSYEQYF.

The V call is TRBV7-6, the J call TRBJ2-3; no firm D call. The CDR3 loop spans 13 amino acids. Trimming took off 5 bases at V and 5 bases at J, with 11 bases between the two ends. Germline loops: CDR1 SGHVS, CDR2 FNYEAQ. The CDR3 DNA sequence: TGTGCCAGCAGCACCCTAGTCGGAGATACGCAGTATTTT. Translating gives CASSTLVGDTQYF.

The chain joins TRBV5-1 to TRBJ1-1, with D unresolved. The CDR3 runs to 15 residues. Between the trimmed V and J ends, which lost 0 bases and 0 bases, there was a span of 9 bases. The germline CDR1 and CDR2 sequences are SGHRS and YFSETQ. CDR3 sequence: CASSLGGMVNTEAFF. For the CDR3, the DNA is TGCGCCAGCAGCTTGGGGGGTATGGTGAACACTGAAGCTTTCTTT. Using reference TRBV5-1 and TRBJ1-1 for the parts outside the CDR3, the full variable domain is KAGVTQTPRYLIKTRGQQVTLSCSPISGHRSVSWYQQTPGQGLQFLFEYFSETQRNKGNFPGRFSGRQFSNSRSEMNVSTLELGDSALYLCASSLGGMVNTEAFFGQGTRLTVV.